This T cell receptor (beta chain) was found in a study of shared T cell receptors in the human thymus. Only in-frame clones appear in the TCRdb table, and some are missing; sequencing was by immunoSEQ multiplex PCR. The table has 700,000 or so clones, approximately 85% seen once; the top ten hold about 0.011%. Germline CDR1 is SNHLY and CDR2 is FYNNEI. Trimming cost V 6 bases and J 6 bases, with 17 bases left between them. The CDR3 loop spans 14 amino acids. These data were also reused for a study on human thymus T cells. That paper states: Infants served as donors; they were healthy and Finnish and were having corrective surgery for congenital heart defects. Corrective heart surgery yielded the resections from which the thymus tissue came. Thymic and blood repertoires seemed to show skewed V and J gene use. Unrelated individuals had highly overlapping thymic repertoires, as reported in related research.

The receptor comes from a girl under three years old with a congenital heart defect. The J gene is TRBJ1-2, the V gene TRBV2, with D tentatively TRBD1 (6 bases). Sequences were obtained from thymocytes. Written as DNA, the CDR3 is TGTGCCAGCAGAGGAGGACAGCATTCCCATGGCTACACCTTC. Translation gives CASRGGQHSHGYTF.